This TCR beta chain was captured by sequencing in a study of T cell clones after liver transplantation. Across the study: Samples came from ITN030ST, which attempted immunosuppression withdrawal within 2 years of liver transplantation. Three of eight recipients were HCV-positive; others had non-autoimmune, non-viral indications. Pre-transplant mixed lymphocyte reactions yielded third-party-reactive TCRbeta sequences as comparators for graft-donor-reactive sequences.

The table came from immunoSEQ multiplex PCR; TCRdb's copy has only in-frame clones and leaves some out. The sample lists about 75,000 clones; 80% to 90% were seen once. The CDR3 has 12 residues. In germline, CDR1 is SGHRS, CDR2 YFSETQ. V was shortened by 0 bases and J by 3 bases, with 3 bases between the two germline ends. The chain uses TRBV5-1 and TRBJ2-5, with unresolved D. This sample comprised CD4+ T cells from blood, obtained roughly 50 months after liver transplant. The origin of this receptor is a human patient who received a liver transplant. T cells may partly derive from the graft donor. The CDR3 region is CASSLGKETQYF. The CDR3 DNA reads TGCGCCAGCAGCTTGGGAAAAGAGACCCAGTACTTC. Full variable domain (remainder filled in from reference TRBV5-1 and TRBJ2-5): KAGVTQTPRYLIKTRGQQVTLSCSPISGHRSVSWYQQTPGQGLQFLFEYFSETQRNKGNFPGRFSGRQFSNSRSEMNVSTLELGDSALYLCASSLGKETQYFGPGTRLLVL.